This T cell receptor beta chain was recorded in a study of early T cells in non-severe SARS-CoV-2 infection. This clonotype has just a few counts. MiXCR was run by TCRdb on the 5' RACE reads, yielding one entry per CDR3 protein. The table has tens of thousands of distinct CDR3 sequences, roughly 7.9% seen once. Germline trimming cut 1 base from V and 2 bases from J; bases unmatched to any gene: 5. This CDR3 contains 16 residues. CDR1 and CDR2 from the germline V gene are SNHLY and FYNNEI. The chain links TRBV2 to TRBJ2-7; TRBD2 aligns across 10 bases. This specimen consisted of whole blood, obtained at baseline. The clonotype was recovered from an adult who was a healthcare worker with PCR-confirmed SARS-CoV-2 infection or an uninfected control (not recorded which). CDR3 sequence: CASSEGVSGGPYEQYF. The CDR3 nucleotides read TGTGCCAGCAGTGAAGGGGTTAGCGGGGGGCCCTACGAGCAGTACTTC.